One sample yielded the 2 T cell receptor beta chains listed below, sequenced in a study of PD-L1 blockade in urothelial cancer. Data came from immunoSEQ multiplex PCR; TCRdb stores just in-frame clones and leaves some out. This table holds 100,000 or so clones, over 80% found once. The sample was PBMCs, taken around atezolizumab (anti-PD-L1) treatment. The receptors come from a woman at least 80 years old with urothelial cancer.

The chain couples TRBV21-1 to TRBJ1-2. TRBV21-1 is a recognized pseudogene. This CDR3 has 14 amino acids. DNA of the CDR3: TGTGCCAGCAGCAAATTCCTCTCTTGTGAGGTCTACACCTTC. Its translation: CASSKFLSCEVYTF.

V gene TRBV4-1 combines with J gene TRBJ1-3, with 11 nucleotides matching TRBD1. CDR3 size: 17 residues. V gave up 2 bases and J gave up 2 bases; unmatched junction bases: 5. Germline assignment: CDR1 MGHRA and CDR2 YSYEKL. Here the CDR3 reads CASSQRSGQGAGNTIYF. The CDR3 coding sequence is TGCGCCAGCAGCCAACGATCGGGACAGGGGGCTGGAAACACCATATATTTT.